This T cell receptor (beta chain) was identified during a study of human T cells and chemical hapten exposure. Indicated time point: patch test 3, about 24 weeks after DPC sensitization. Documented treatment: therapeutic diphenylcyclopropenone sensitization with weekly scalp DPC. The germline V and J ends were trimmed by 3 bases and 0 bases, with 9 bases remaining between them. The CDR3 runs 14 residues. Looked up from germline, CDR1 is LGHNA and CDR2 is YNFKEQ. TCRdb re-derived calls from the RACE reads in MiXCR, one entry per CDR3 protein. In the table there are 180,000 or so distinct CDR3 sequences, around 25% of which are singletons.

The chain recombines TRBV4-2 with TRBJ2-7; D unclear. The clonotype was recovered from a woman between 35 and 50 years old with alopecia areata. Some clones in this sample may be carry-over from other donors' samples. The material was whole blood, obtained in connection with sensitization to the hapten diphenylcyclopropenone (DPC). Here the CDR3 reads CASSQGKGSYEQYF. As DNA, the CDR3 is TGTGCCAGCAGCCAGGGTAAAGGCTCCTACGAGCAGTACTTC.